A single sample gave rise to the 4 T cell receptor beta chains below, sequenced in a study of blood T cells in healthy people across ages. Alongside a J-beta primer mix, a sample-barcoded 5' primer served in a second PCR lasting 7 to 11 cycles. TCRdb independently ran MiXCR on the 5' RACE reads; one entry per CDR3 protein. The table has around 1,000,000 distinct CDR3 sequences, approximately 25% seen once. The sample was also linked to a second study, of T cells of mothers and their children.

Sequenced sample: blood. The receptors were sampled from a girl aged 2-10 years in good health.

This clonotype was seen repeatedly, ten times or more. The chain joins TRBV29-1 to TRBJ2-3; 10 bases map to TRBD2. With 2 bases clipped from V and 6 bases from J, the junction kept 8 bases outside the gene matches. CDR1 and CDR2 (germline): SQVTM, ANQGSEA. The length of the CDR3 is 15 residues. CDR3 loop: CSVEQAGGPGDTQYF. DNA for the CDR3: TGCAGCGTTGAACAAGCGGGAGGGCCAGGGGATACGCAGTATTTT.

The chain couples TRBV20-1 to TRBJ1-2; 10 positions agree with TRBD1. V lost 2 bases and J lost 8; bases outside the gene matches: 5. This CDR3 spans 13 amino acids. In germline, CDR1 is DFQATT, CDR2 SNEGSKA (reference sequence). This CDR3 is CSARRQGARGYTF. The DNA for the CDR3 is TGCAGTGCTAGAAGACAGGGGGCGCGCGGCTACACCTTC.

For the CDR3, the DNA is TGCGCCAGCAGCCAAGGAGCCGGCGGGAGCTCCTACAATGAGCAGTTCTTC. As protein: CASSQGAGGSSYNEQFF. The chain links TRBV4-1 to TRBJ2-1; 7 nucleotides line up with TRBD2. The CDR3 loop spans 17 amino acids. With 1 base clipped from V and 0 bases from J, the junction kept 6 bases outside the gene matches. CDR1 is MGHRA, CDR2 YSYEKL, per germline.

This clonotype appeared a few times. V and J are TRBV4-1 and TRBJ1-5; no definite D call. This CDR3 is 19 amino acids long. Trimming shortened V by 0 bases and J by 7 bases, and 25 bases separated the two germline ends. CDR1 and CDR2 (germline): MGHRA, YSYEKL. Here the CDR3 DNA reads TGCGCCAGCAGCCAAGAAATTCGGCGGAGTGGGGATATAGGGCAGCCCCAGCATTTT. Protein product: CASSQEIRRSGDIGQPQHF.